This entry lists 29 T cell receptor beta chains sequenced from one sample in a study of blood T cell repertoires in COVID-19. The data were produced by immunoSEQ multiplex PCR, yet TCRdb's version contains in-frame clones alone and is incomplete. Among about 400,000 clones listed, about 85% were seen once. Material for sequencing was PBMCs or T cells enriched from blood (not recorded which). The receptor set was obtained from a woman between 18 and 30 years old with acute COVID-19.

This chain connects TRBV4-1 to TRBJ2-1, with 7 bases aligning to TRBD2. Trimming took 1 base from V and 0 from J; bases not matched to a gene: 6. The CDR3 contains 17 residues. Looked up from germline, CDR1 is MGHRA and CDR2 is YSYEKL. The CDR3 region is CASSQGPSGTSYNEQFF. DNA of the CDR3: TGCGCCAGCAGCCAAGGTCCTAGCGGTACCTCCTACAATGAGCAGTTCTTC.

CDR3 sequence: CASTSRPPGQGRAGELFF. The CDR3 nucleotides read TGTGCCAGTACATCACGCCCCCCAGGACAGGGTAGGGCCGGGGAGCTGTTTTTT. This chain connects TRBV19 to TRBJ2-2; 8 positions match TRBD1. V dropped 7 bases and J dropped 6; count of bases not matched to a gene: 19. CDR3 length: 18 amino acids. CDR1 is LNHDA and CDR2 is SQIVND in the germline V gene (reference sequence).

The chain has TRBV29-1 and TRBJ2-3, with D perhaps TRBD2 (6 bases). The CDR3 sequence is 15 residues long. Per the germline V gene, CDR1 is SQVTM and CDR2 is ANQGSEA. With 1 base removed from V and 0 bases from J, the gap between germline ends came to 11 bases. The CDR3, as DNA: TGCAGCGTTGAAGGGGGAGGCATGAGCACAGATACGCAGTATTTT. Its protein is CSVEGGGMSTDTQYF.

This clone was detected once. The gene calls are TRBV2 and TRBJ1-6; D is unresolved. Germline V lookup: CDR1 SNHLY, CDR2 FYNNEI. The CDR3 sequence is 14 residues long. V was pared by 5 bases and J by 4 bases, with 9 bases between. Here the CDR3 DNA reads TGTGCCAGCAGTCAGGCGCTATATAATTCACCCCTCCACTTT. Residues: CASSQALYNSPLHF.

The chain recombines TRBV6-5 with TRBJ2-5; TRBD1 might be the D (5 bases). The CDR3 covers 14 residues. Germline V CDR1 and CDR2: MNHEY, SVGAGI. The V end lost 2 bases, the J end lost 6 bases, and 13 bases lay between the germline ends. The CDR3 here is CASSYEAGMQTQYF. The CDR3 bases are TGTGCCAGCAGTTACGAGGCAGGGATGCAGACCCAGTACTTC.

The chain has TRBV7-2 and TRBJ2-7; the match to TRBD2 covers 10 bases. V lost 5 bases and J lost 0; bases outside the gene matches: 7. This CDR3 contains 16 residues. From germline, CDR1 is SGHTA and CDR2 FQGNSA. This CDR3 is CASSTRTSGFSYEQYF. As DNA, the CDR3 is TGTGCCAGCAGCACTCGGACTAGCGGCTTCTCCTACGAGCAGTACTTC.

CDR3 bases: TGTGCCAGCACTAGGACAGGGTTAGAAAATGGCTACACCTTC. This translates into CASTRTGLENGYTF. The chain is built from TRBV28 and TRBJ1-2; 8 bases map to TRBD1. V lost 7 bases, J lost 6 bases, and 10 bases stayed unmatched. Germline V CDR1 and CDR2: MDHEN, SYDVKM. The CDR3 has 14 amino acids.

This clone was detected a few times. V and J are TRBV25-1 and TRBJ1-2, with 7 positions matching TRBD1. The CDR3 loop spans 14 amino acids. The junction had 6 bases not matched to a gene; V was cut back by 7 bases and J by 1 base. Per the germline V gene, CDR1 is MGHDK and CDR2 is SYGVNS. CDR3 residues: CASTGQGDNYGYTF. The CDR3 bases are TGTGCCAGCACGGGGCAGGGGGATAACTATGGCTACACCTTC.

For this clone: Additional DNA sequences in this sample encode the identical CDR3. The rearrangement links TRBV19 to TRBJ1-2; 8 nucleotides agree with TRBD1. Unmatched junction bases numbered 2, after V lost 6 bases and J lost 2 bases. The CDR3 extends over 13 amino acids. Germline CDR1 LNHDA, CDR2 SQIVND (reference sequence). The CDR3 DNA sequence: TGTGCCAGTAGCCGGGACAGGAACTATGGCTACACCTTC. Translation: CASSRDRNYGYTF. Combining the CDR3 with reference TRBV19 and TRBJ1-2 gives the whole variable domain DGGITQSPKYLFRKEGQNVTLSCEQNLNHDAMYWYRQDPGQGLRLIYYSQIVNDFQKGDIAEGYSVSREKKESFPLTVTSAQKNPTAFYLCASSRDRNYGYTFGSGTRLTVV.

The chain combines TRBV5-6 with TRBJ1-6; 9 nucleotides match TRBD1. Germline CDR1 reads SGHDT; CDR2 reads YYEEEE. Germline trimming cut 4 bases from V and 9 bases from J; bases unmatched to any gene: 8. The CDR3 contains 15 residues. This CDR3 reads CASSTWTGVSSPLHF. CDR3 in DNA: TGTGCCAGCAGCACATGGACAGGGGTATCTTCACCCCTCCACTTT.

The CDR3 protein is CASSFSGGAYNEQFF. In DNA, the CDR3 is TGTGCCAGCAGCTTTAGCGGGGGAGCATACAATGAGCAGTTCTTC. V usage is TRBV5-5 and J usage is TRBJ2-1; 9 nucleotides agree with TRBD2. The CDR3 has 15 amino acids. Germline V CDR1 and CDR2: SGHKS, YYEKEE (reference sequence). Trimming removed 2 bases from V and 4 bases from J; junction bases left unmatched: 4.

The CDR3 loop is CASSQDLNRLNEKLFF. The CDR3 DNA follows: TGCGCCAGCAGCCAAGATTTGAACAGGCTTAATGAAAAACTGTTTTTT. The J gene is TRBJ1-4, the V gene TRBV4-3, with a weak D call TRBD1 (5 bases). Germline V CDR1 and CDR2: LGHNA, YSLEER. This CDR3 is 16 amino acids long. Trimming removed 0 bases at V and 4 bases at J, with 12 bases between.

This clone was observed a handful of times. This chain connects TRBV24-1 to TRBJ2-1; 12 bases are shared with TRBD2. The CDR3 totals 17 residues. The J segment lost 2 bases and the V segment lost 5 bases, leaving 6 bases of the junction unmatched. Germline V gene lookup returns CDR1 KGHDR and CDR2 SFDVKD. The CDR3 loop is CATSGPSGRAPYNEQFF. The CDR3 DNA is TGTGCCACCAGTGGTCCTAGCGGGAGGGCCCCCTACAATGAGCAGTTCTTC.

The V and J genes are TRBV18 and TRBJ2-1, with 13 bases aligning to TRBD2. V trimming: 3 bases; J trimming: 8 bases; junction bases outside the gene matches: 10. Germline CDR1 reads KGHSH; CDR2 reads LQKENI. The CDR3 length is 17 residues. DNA for the CDR3: TGTGCCAGCTCACCTACGTGGACTAGCGGGAGTCTAGATGAGCAGTTCTTC. Its translation is CASSPTWTSGSLDEQFF.

The chain couples TRBV7-8 to TRBJ1-1; D possibly corresponds to TRBD1 (5 bases). Trimming left V 1 base short and J 10 bases short, with 13 bases between. CDR1 is SGHVS, CDR2 FQNEAQ, per germline. This CDR3 region has 13 residues. The CDR3, as DNA: TGTGCCAGCAGCTTAGAAGGGCCCCAGGGAGCTTTCTTT. It encodes CASSLEGPQGAFF.

The V gene is TRBV2, the J gene TRBJ1-1; D is possibly TRBD1 (6 bases). The length of the CDR3 is 13 residues. Trimming stripped 8 bases from V and 4 bases from J, with 14 bases between. The germline V gene has CDR1 SNHLY and CDR2 FYNNEI. CDR3 region: CASGGPGPTEAFF. CDR3 bases: TGTGCCAGCGGGGGCCCTGGGCCCACTGAAGCTTTCTTT.

The CDR3, as DNA: TGTGCCAGCAGCAGGGGGACTGCATCTAGCTATGGCTACACCTTC. This gives the protein CASSRGTASSYGYTF. The V call is TRBV28, the J call TRBJ1-2; TRBD1 agrees at 7 bases. The CDR3 totals 15 residues. Trimming removed 6 bases from V and 4 bases from J; junction bases left unmatched: 11. The V gene's germline CDR1 is MDHEN and CDR2 SYDVKM.

The V gene is TRBV7-9, the J gene TRBJ2-6; 9 nucleotides line up with TRBD1. CDR3 length: 17 amino acids. V gave up 6 bases and J gave up 0 bases; unmatched junction bases: 6. Looked up from germline, CDR1 is SEHNR and CDR2 is FQNEAQ (reference sequence). The CDR3 DNA sequence: TGTGCCAGCAGATCGGGACAGGGAACCTCTGGGGCCAACGTCCTGACTTTC. Translated, it gives CASRSGQGTSGANVLTF.

The rearrangement uses TRBV28 and TRBJ1-5; a weak D match, TRBD1 (5 bases). The CDR3 extends over 15 amino acids. Between the trimmed V and J ends, which lost 4 bases and 1 base, there was a span of 11 bases. Germline CDR1 and CDR2: MDHEN and SYDVKM. CDR3 DNA: TGTGCCAGCAGTTGGACAATCGGGAGCAATCAGCCCCAGCATTTT. It is translated as CASSWTIGSNQPQHF.

The CDR3 DNA is TGTGCCAGCAGCCCGATGACGGGGCAGGGGGTGGGTGAGACCCAGTACTTC. It is translated as CASSPMTGQGVGETQYF. V is TRBV11-2 and J is TRBJ2-5; 7 bases are a match to TRBD1. From germline, CDR1 is SGHAT and CDR2 FQNNGV. J lost 5 bases, V lost 5 bases, and 17 bases had no gene match. CDR3 size: 17 residues.

The chain joins TRBV2 to TRBJ1-1; TRBD1 aligns across 7 bases. The germline CDR1 and CDR2 sequences are SNHLY and FYNNEI. The CDR3 extends over 11 amino acids. V dropped 6 bases and J dropped 8; count of bases not matched to a gene: 3. CDR3 region: CASRLDREAFF. The CDR3, as DNA: TGTGCCAGCAGGCTGGACAGGGAAGCTTTCTTT. Together with reference TRBV2 and TRBJ1-1, the CDR3 gives the full variable domain: EPEVTQTPSHQVTQMGQEVILRCVPISNHLYFYWYRQILGQKVEFLVSFYNNEISEKSEIFDDQFSVERPDGSNFTLKIRSTKLEDSAMYFCASRLDREAFFGQGTRLTVV.

With regard to this clone: The junction differs from germline at one of its ends, possibly a read error. The genes are TRBV6-5 and TRBJ1-4, with TRBD1 matching over 9 bases. This CDR3 comprises 13 residues. From germline, CDR1 is MNHEY and CDR2 SVGAGI. The CDR3 region has the DNA TGTGCCAGCAGGCGCCGGGACAGGGCACTATTTGTATTT. Amino acid sequence: CASRRRDRALFVF.

The chain couples TRBV5-1 to TRBJ2-7, with 9 bases that match TRBD2. The CDR3 length is 12 residues. Germline CDR1 is SGHRS and CDR2 is YFSETQ. The CDR3 here is CPLSGRTHEQYF. In DNA, the CDR3 is TGCCCCTTAAGCGGGAGGACCCACGAGCAGTACTTC.

The chain carries TRBV6-5 and TRBJ2-1, with D possibly matching TRBD2 (5 bases). The V gene lost 11 bases and the J gene lost 10 bases, with 21 bases spanning the gap. CDR3 length: 13 residues. Germline CDR1 is MNHEY and CDR2 is SVGAGI. CDR3 bases: TGTGCCGGGCTGCAACGTGAGGGCGGGGAGCAGTTCTTC. This gives the protein CAGLQREGGEQFF.

This clone was observed once. The rearrangement links TRBV4-1 to TRBJ2-2; D uncertain. Germline CDR1 and CDR2: MGHRA and YSYEKL. The V end was cut by 3 bases, the J end by 5 bases, with 10 bases between. This CDR3 has 14 residues. The CDR3 is CASSQEQMTGELFF. The CDR3 nucleotides are TGCGCCAGCAGCCAGGAACAGATGACCGGGGAGCTGTTTTTT.

The rearrangement uses TRBV19 and TRBJ2-2; no definite D call. V lost 6 bases, J lost 4 bases, and 18 bases lay in between. This CDR3 has 16 residues. The V gene's germline CDR1 is LNHDA and CDR2 SQIVND (reference sequence). The DNA of the CDR3 is TGTGCCAGTAGATACGGAGTTTACGGTTCCACCGGGGAGCTGTTTTTT. As protein: CASRYGVYGSTGELFF. The full variable domain, its missing parts supplied by reference TRBV19 and TRBJ2-2, is DGGITQSPKYLFRKEGQNVTLSCEQNLNHDAMYWYRQDPGQGLRLIYYSQIVNDFQKGDIAEGYSVSREKKESFPLTVTSAQKNPTAFYLCASRYGVYGSTGELFFGEGSRLTVL.

This chain uses TRBV4-3 with TRBJ2-2; 7 bases map to TRBD1. CDR1 and CDR2 (germline): LGHNA, YSLEER. This CDR3 spans 16 amino acids. The trim removed 1 base at V and 5 bases at J, leaving 7 bases unmatched. CDR3 nucleotide sequence: TGCGCCAGCAGCCAAGTGGGACAGAGCAATACCGGGGAGCTGTTTTTT. This sequence encodes CASSQVGQSNTGELFF.

The chain carries TRBV7-2 and TRBJ2-7; tentatively, D is TRBD2 (5 bases). The CDR3 covers 14 residues. The V gene's germline CDR1 is SGHTA and CDR2 FQGNSA. With 3 bases removed from V and 4 bases from J, the gap between germline ends came to 13 bases. The CDR3 loop is CASSFAAGTYEQYF. The CDR3 region has the DNA TGTGCCAGCAGCTTCGCTGCGGGCACTTACGAGCAGTACTTC.

The chain is built from TRBV10-3 and TRBJ2-3, with 10 nucleotides matching TRBD2. V was pared by 3 bases and J by 2 bases, with 8 bases of the junction left unmatched. Germline V gene lookup returns CDR1 ENHRY and CDR2 SYGVKD. The CDR3 extends over 17 amino acids. The CDR3 is CAISETISGGDTDTQYF. Written as DNA, the CDR3 is TGTGCCATCAGTGAAACCATAAGCGGGGGGGACACAGATACGCAGTATTTT.